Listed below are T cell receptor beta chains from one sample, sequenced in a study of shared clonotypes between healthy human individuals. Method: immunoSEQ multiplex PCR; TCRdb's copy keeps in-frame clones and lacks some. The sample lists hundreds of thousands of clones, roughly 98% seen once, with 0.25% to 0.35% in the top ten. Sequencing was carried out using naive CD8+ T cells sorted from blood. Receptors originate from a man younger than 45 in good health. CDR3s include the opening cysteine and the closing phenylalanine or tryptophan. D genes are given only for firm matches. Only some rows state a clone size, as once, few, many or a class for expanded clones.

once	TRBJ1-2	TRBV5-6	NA	TGTGCCAGCAGCTTGGTCAGTGCTAACTATGGCTACACCTTC	CASSLVSANYGYTF
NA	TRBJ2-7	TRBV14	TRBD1	TGTGCCAGCAGCGAGGATCACAGGGGGAACTACGAGCAGTACTTC	CASSEDHRGNYEQYF
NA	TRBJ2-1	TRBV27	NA	TGTGCCAGCAGTCCGGGACTGCCCTCCTACAATGAGCAGTTCTTC	CASSPGLPSYNEQFF
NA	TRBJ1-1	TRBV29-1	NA	TGCAGCGTTCTAGATACGAACACTGAAGCTTTCTTT	CSVLDTNTEAFF
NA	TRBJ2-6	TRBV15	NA	TGTGCCACCAGCAGGGTATCTGGGGCCAACGTCCTGACTTTC	CATSRVSGANVLTF
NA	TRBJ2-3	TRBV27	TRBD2	TGTGCCAGCAGTAGGGGACTAGCGGGACAGTATACGCAGTATTTT	CASSRGLAGQYTQYF
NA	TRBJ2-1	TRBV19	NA	TGTGCCAGTATGCTCGGGACCTACGGATCCAATGAGCAGTTCTTC	CASMLGTYGSNEQFF
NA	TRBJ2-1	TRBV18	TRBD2	TGTGCCAGCTCACCTAGGCGGGAGCCCTGGATCGCTAATGAGCAGTTCTTC	CASSPRREPWIANEQFF
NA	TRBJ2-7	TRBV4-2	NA	TGTGCCAGCAGCCAAGCCCCGGGCTTAAACTACGAGCAGTACTTC	CASSQAPGLNYEQYF
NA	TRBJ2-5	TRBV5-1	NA	TGCGCCAGCAGCTCACGACCCTCAACGGCGGCGGAGACCCAGTACTTC	CASSSRPSTAAETQYF
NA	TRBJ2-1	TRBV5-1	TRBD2	TGCGCCAGCAGCTTCCCGGGAGGGCCCTCCAATGAGCAGTTCTTC	CASSFPGGPSNEQFF
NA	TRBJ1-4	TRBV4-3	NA	TGCGCCAGCAGCCAAGGATCTAATGAAAAACTGTTTTTT	CASSQGSNEKLFF
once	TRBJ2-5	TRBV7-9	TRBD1	TGTGCCAGCAGCTTAGAGACAGGGGTGTACCAAGAGACCCAGTACTTC	CASSLETGVYQETQYF
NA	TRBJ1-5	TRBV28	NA	TGTGCCAGCAGTTTAGTGGATCGGAATCAGCCCCAGCATTTT	CASSLVDRNQPQHF
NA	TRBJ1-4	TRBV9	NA	TGTGCCAGCAGCGTAGGAGTAACCGGGACCCATAATGAAAAACTGTTTTTT	CASSVGVTGTHNEKLFF
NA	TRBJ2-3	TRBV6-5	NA	TGTGCCAGCAGTTACTCGACAGACCCTAGCACAGATACGCAGTATTTT	CASSYSTDPSTDTQYF